Presented here are 29 T cell receptor beta chains from one specimen sequenced in a study of cytomegalovirus exposure and HLA in healthy donors. The PCR used 60 Vbeta and 13 Jbeta primers. Sequencing was performed with immunoSEQ multiplex PCR; in TCRdb, only in-frame clones are kept and a portion is missing. The data show about 180,000 clones, approximately 80% seen once. Material: PBMCs. The receptors come from a woman aged 45 to 65 in good health and CMV-seronegative.

The J gene is TRBJ1-2, the V gene TRBV25-1, with D possibly being TRBD1 (5 bases). The CDR3 sequence is 17 residues long. V was trimmed by 6 bases and J by 8 bases, leaving 28 bases between them. Germline V gene sequence: CDR1 MGHDK, CDR2 SYGVNS. The CDR3 DNA reads TGTGCCAGCAGGGGACCTGGAGGGGTAGGTCGGTCCGGAGGCTACACCTTC. Its protein is CASRGPGGVGRSGGYTF.

This clone appeared once. V usage is TRBV28 and J usage is TRBJ1-2; D gene unclear. CDR3 length equals 14 residues. The V gene's germline CDR1 is MDHEN and CDR2 SYDVKM. Trimming shortened V by 2 bases and J by 4 bases, and 11 bases separated the two germline ends. DNA for the CDR3: TGTGCCAGCAGTTTACAAGGAGCTGGCTATGGCTACACCTTC. As protein: CASSLQGAGYGYTF.

The chain employs TRBV28 and TRBJ1-2, with D unclear. Deletions cut 3 bases from V and 4 bases from J, with 6 bases between. CDR1 is MDHEN and CDR2 is SYDVKM in the germline V gene. There are 12 residues in the CDR3. The CDR3 DNA sequence: TGTGCCAGCAGTTTCAACTCCTATGGCTACACCTTC. Residues: CASSFNSYGYTF.

The chain recombines TRBV9 with TRBJ1-1, with 9 bases matching TRBD1. The junction had 9 bases not matched to a gene; V was cut back by 3 bases and J by 0 bases. The CDR3 contains 17 residues. The germline V gene encodes CDR1 SGDLS and CDR2 YYNGEE. CDR3 nucleotides: TGTGCCAGCAGCGACCTAAACAGGGGGCAGGTGAACACTGAAGCTTTCTTT. It translates to CASSDLNRGQVNTEAFF.

Details on this clone: Relative to the germline gene, one junction end is altered; a read error may explain this. This chain links TRBV7-2 with TRBJ2-3; TRBD2 might be the D (7 bases). The CDR3 is 14 residues long. CDR1 is SGHTA, CDR2 FQGNSA, per germline. The CDR3 sequence: CASTLRGGTDTQYF. For the CDR3, the DNA is TGTGCCAGCACCTTAAGGGGGGGGACAGATACGCAGTATTTT.

CDR3 region: CASSRGASGSGEQYF. In nucleotides, the CDR3 is TGTGCCAGCTCACGAGGGGCTAGCGGGAGTGGCGAGCAGTACTTC. The chain uses TRBV18 and TRBJ2-7, with 10 bases matching TRBD2. The V gene's germline CDR1 is KGHSH and CDR2 LQKENI. V dropped 4 bases and J dropped 6; count of bases not matched to a gene: 9. The CDR3 spans 15 residues.

The chain links TRBV6-1 to TRBJ1-3, with TRBD1 matching 8 bases. Trimming cost V 6 bases and J 0 bases; bases outside gene matches: 4. CDR1 and CDR2 from the germline V gene are MNHNS and SASEGT. This CDR3 has 15 residues. This chain's CDR3 is CASRAGGPSGNTIYF. CDR3 DNA sequence: TGTGCCAGCAGGGCAGGGGGCCCCTCTGGAAACACCATATATTTT.

The CDR3 DNA reads TGTGCCAGCAGTTTAGGGGGCGGGACGGATGAGCAGTTCTTC. This gives the protein CASSLGGGTDEQFF. The rearrangement uses TRBV6-1 and TRBJ2-1, with D perhaps matching TRBD1 (7 bases). Germline V lookup: CDR1 MNHNS, CDR2 SASEGT. The CDR3 runs to 14 residues. V lost 5 bases to trimming and J lost 8 bases, with 16 bases between them.

The CDR3 region is CASSLAPGTSSYEQYF. CDR3 coding DNA: TGCGCCAGCAGCTTGGCCCCCGGGACTTCCTCGTACGAGCAGTACTTC. The chain links TRBV5-1 to TRBJ2-7; a possible D gene is TRBD2 (6 bases). From germline, CDR1 is SGHRS and CDR2 YFSETQ. Trimming cost V 0 bases and J 4 bases, with 17 bases left between them. CDR3 length: 16 amino acids.

V is TRBV10-3 and J is TRBJ2-5; the match to TRBD2 covers 11 bases. The CDR3 covers 14 residues. Germline V lookup: CDR1 ENHRY, CDR2 SYGVKD. Trimming removed 5 bases from V and 4 bases from J; junction bases left unmatched: 3. This CDR3 reads CAISTLAGGETQYF. In DNA, the CDR3 is TGTGCCATCAGTACTCTAGCGGGAGGAGAGACCCAGTACTTC.

V usage is TRBV7-9 and J usage is TRBJ2-2, with no clear D. Germline CDR1 is SEHNR and CDR2 is FQNEAQ (reference sequence). The germline V and J ends were trimmed by 3 bases and 5 bases, with 13 bases remaining between them. CDR3 length: 15 residues. The CDR3 DNA follows: TGTGCCAGCAGCTTCGAATCGGGTCGGACCGGGGAGCTGTTTTTT. Protein: CASSFESGRTGELFF.

This clone is a singleton in its sample. V and J are TRBV25-1 and TRBJ1-2; D might be TRBD1 (5 bases). The CDR3 has 17 amino acids. Trimming left V 2 bases short and J 2 bases short, with 18 bases between. Germline CDR1 reads MGHDK; CDR2 reads SYGVNS. This CDR3 reads CASSEMGREGWNYGYTF. CDR3 nucleotide sequence: TGTGCCAGCAGTGAAATGGGGCGGGAGGGTTGGAACTATGGCTACACCTTC.

CDR3: CAWSNSPNYGYTF. The CDR3, as DNA: TGTGCCTGGAGTAACAGTCCTAACTATGGCTACACCTTC. The J gene is TRBJ1-2, the V gene TRBV30; D is ambiguous. Per germline, CDR1 GTSNPN and CDR2 SVGIG (reference sequence). The length of the CDR3 is 13 residues. The V and J ends lost 2 bases and 0 bases respectively, with 7 bases between them. Combining the CDR3 with reference TRBV30 and TRBJ1-2 gives the whole variable domain SQTIHQWPATLVQPVGSPLSLECTVEGTSNPNLYWYRQAAGRGLQLLFYSVGIGQISSEVPQNLSASRPQDRQFILSSKKLLLSDSGFYLCAWSNSPNYGYTFGSGTRLTVV.

This clone was seen a single time. Different DNA sequences within this sample yield the same CDR3. The chain couples TRBV5-1 to TRBJ1-1; 11 bases agree with TRBD1. This CDR3 has 15 amino acids. CDR1 is SGHRS, CDR2 YFSETQ, per germline. V was pared by 4 bases and J by 1 base, with 3 bases of the junction left unmatched. The CDR3 nucleotides read TGCGCCAGCAGCCCCGGGACAGGGGGGAACACTGAAGCTTTCTTT. Translation gives CASSPGTGGNTEAFF.

This chain links TRBV15 with TRBJ2-5; no definite D call. V lost 0 bases and J 4 bases, leaving 15 bases between the germline ends. CDR3 length: 16 residues. Germline loops: CDR1 LNHNV, CDR2 YYDKDF (reference sequence). DNA for the CDR3: TGTGCCACCAGCAGAGATCCAGGAACAACCGTAGAGACCCAGTACTTC. This codes for CATSRDPGTTVETQYF. The whole variable domain, remainder taken from reference TRBV15 and TRBJ2-5, is DAMVIQNPRYQVTQFGKPVTLSCSQTLNHNVMYWYQQKSSQAPKLLFHYYDKDFNNEADTPDNFQSRRPNTSFCFLDIRSPGLGDTAMYLCATSRDPGTTVETQYFGPGTRLLVL.

This clone came up once. J is TRBJ2-5 and V is TRBV5-8; 7 positions match TRBD1. The end of the DNA is better explained by TRBJ2-7, so the J call may be wrong. The CDR3 has 14 residues. In germline, CDR1 is SGHTS, CDR2 YDEGEE. CDR3 coding DNA: TGTGCCAGCAGCAGGACCGGGACAGCCTACGAGCAGTACTTC. This translates into CASSRTGTAYEQYF.

In DNA, the CDR3 is TGTGCCAGCAGTTATTCGGGGGGCTATGGCTACACCTTC. Its translation: CASSYSGGYGYTF. V is TRBV28 and J is TRBJ1-2, with D possibly TRBD1 on 5 matching bases. Between the trimmed V and J ends, which lost 4 bases and 4 bases, there was a span of 10 bases. Germline V gene lookup returns CDR1 MDHEN and CDR2 SYDVKM. The CDR3 extends over 13 amino acids.

The rearrangement joins TRBV28 to TRBJ2-7; D ambiguous. The CDR3 length is 12 residues. Trimming pared 7 bases from V and 3 bases from J, leaving 10 bases between. Germline values: CDR1 MDHEN, CDR2 SYDVKM. The CDR3 bases are TGTGCCAGCACCTCCAGGTACTACGAGCAGTACTTC. Protein sequence: CASTSRYYEQYF.

This clone showed up just a few times. The chain carries TRBV7-2 and TRBJ2-2; D is undetermined. The V gene lost 5 bases and the J gene lost 2 bases, with 12 bases spanning the gap. CDR1 is SGHTA and CDR2 is FQGNSA in the germline V gene. This CDR3 has 15 residues. The CDR3 loop reads CASSPVEFNTGELFF. The CDR3 region has the DNA TGTGCCAGCAGCCCCGTAGAATTTAACACCGGGGAGCTGTTTTTT.

This chain uses TRBV7-8 with TRBJ2-3; unclear D gene. CDR1 is SGHVS and CDR2 is FQNEAQ in the germline V gene. Trimming removed 5 bases from V and 2 bases from J, with 11 bases in between. The CDR3 has 14 residues. CDR3 DNA: TGTGCCAGCAGCGTTGAGCGAGTCACAGATACGCAGTATTTT. As protein: CASSVERVTDTQYF.

This CDR3 reads CASSTLAGQINEQFF. The DNA for the CDR3 is TGCGCCAGCAGCACACTAGCGGGCCAAATCAATGAGCAGTTCTTC. The chain combines TRBV10-1 with TRBJ2-1, with TRBD2 identical over 9 bases. CDR1 is WNHNN, CDR2 SYGVQD, per germline (reference sequence). The trim removed 6 bases at V and 6 bases at J, leaving 9 bases unmatched. The CDR3 loop spans 15 amino acids.

This clone occurred once. DNA for the CDR3: TGTGCCAGCACCCCCCCCCGCGACACCGGGGAGCTGTTTTTT. This translates into CASTPPRDTGELFF. V gene TRBV7-9 combines with J gene TRBJ2-2; D not resolved. Looked up from germline, CDR1 is SEHNR and CDR2 is FQNEAQ (reference sequence). Trimming left V 7 bases short and J 3 bases short, with 12 bases between. CDR3 length equals 14 residues.

The rearrangement links TRBV21-1 to TRBJ1-2; the table assigns TRBD1, which was not confirmed against the DNA. TRBV21-1 is labeled a pseudogene. The length of the CDR3 is 14 residues. CDR3 bases: TGTGCCAGCAGCACCTGGACAGGGAAGGTCGGCTACACCTTC. Residues: CASSTWTGKVGYTF.

The CDR3 loop is CASSFPRSVGYTF. The CDR3, as DNA: TGTGCCAGCAGCTTTCCCCGTTCGGTCGGCTACACCTTC. The chain has TRBV28 and TRBJ1-2, with D hard to call. The CDR3 runs 13 residues. Germline values: CDR1 MDHEN, CDR2 SYDVKM. Deletions cut 6 bases from V and 8 bases from J, with 16 bases between.

In this sample, this clone turned up once. The J gene is TRBJ1-2, the V gene TRBV5-1; 7 positions agree with TRBD1. Germline lookup yields CDR1 SGHRS and CDR2 YFSETQ. V was clipped by 4 bases and J by 8 bases; unmatched bases: 14. The CDR3 extends over 15 amino acids. The chain's CDR3 is CASSAWTGNKGGYTF. The CDR3 coding sequence is TGCGCCAGCAGCGCCTGGACAGGAAACAAGGGGGGCTACACCTTC.

The chain's CDR3 is CATSRDLSKSTGELFF. In DNA form, the CDR3 reads TGTGCCACCAGCAGAGATCTGAGCAAGTCCACCGGGGAGCTGTTTTTT. V gene TRBV15 combines with J gene TRBJ2-2; D is unresolved. Germline CDR1 LNHNV, CDR2 YYDKDF (reference sequence). Trimming took 0 bases from V and 4 from J, leaving 12 bases between them. The CDR3 runs to 16 residues. Filled out from reference TRBV15 and TRBJ2-2, the complete variable domain reads DAMVIQNPRYQVTQFGKPVTLSCSQTLNHNVMYWYQQKSSQAPKLLFHYYDKDFNNEADTPDNFQSRRPNTSFCFLDIRSPGLGDTAMYLCATSRDLSKSTGELFFGEGSRLTVL.

The chain combines TRBV7-6 with TRBJ2-5; 8 bases agree with TRBD1. CDR1 is SGHVS, CDR2 FNYEAQ, per germline. The CDR3 has 17 residues. V dropped 6 bases and J dropped 1; count of bases not matched to a gene: 13. This chain's CDR3 is CASSSRGSTGVQETQYF. The CDR3 DNA follows: TGTGCCAGCAGTTCTAGGGGGTCGACAGGGGTCCAAGAGACCCAGTACTTC.

Of note for this clone: A junction boundary mismatches the germline segment, possibly from a read error. The chain is built from TRBV7-9 and TRBJ1-2; no reliable D call. CDR3 length: 16 amino acids. Germline assignment: CDR1 SEHNR and CDR2 FQNEAQ (reference sequence). The CDR3 loop is CSSSLNLPAKRSGYTF. The CDR3, as DNA: TGTTCCAGCAGCTTAAATCTGCCAGCCAAACGGAGTGGCTACACCTTC.

V gene TRBV18 combines with J gene TRBJ2-6; possibly TRBD1 for D (6 bases). The CDR3 sequence is 15 residues long. V gave up 6 bases and J gave up 0 bases, with 9 bases separating them. Germline CDR1 reads KGHSH; CDR2 reads LQKENI. The CDR3 here is CASSRQVSGANVLTF. CDR3 DNA sequence: TGTGCCAGCTCCCGACAGGTCTCTGGGGCCAACGTCCTGACTTTC.